This is a list of T cell receptor beta chains from one sample in a study of beta chain features in type 1 diabetes. Sequencing was performed with immunoSEQ multiplex PCR; in TCRdb, only in-frame clones are kept and a portion is missing. Among hundreds of thousands of clones listed, under 13% were seen once. Sequencing was done on a sample of naive CD4+ T cells from blood. These TCRs come from a man under 40 with type 1 diabetes. CDR3s include the opening cysteine and the closing phenylalanine or tryptophan. Each record gives: CDR3 protein, CDR3 DNA, clone size, V gene, D gene, J gene. A D gene is named only where the DNA matches it firmly. Some rows have no size entry. The others give once, few or many, or a class for an expanded clone.

cdr3_aa: CASSYGGIDEQFF
cdr3_nt: TGTGCCAGCAGCTACGGGGGGATCGATGAGCAGTTCTTC
clone_size: NA
v_call: TRBV9
d_call: TRBD2
j_call: TRBJ2-1

cdr3_aa: CASSRPSGGSADTQYF
cdr3_nt: TGTGCCAGCAGCCGTCCTAGCGGGGGGTCGGCAGATACGCAGTATTTT
clone_size: few
v_call: TRBV4-2
d_call: TRBD2
j_call: TRBJ2-3

cdr3_aa: CASLGGGGQPQHF
cdr3_nt: TGTGCCAGCTTGGGCGGGGGTGGTCAGCCCCAGCATTTT
clone_size: few
v_call: TRBV18
d_call: NA
j_call: TRBJ1-5

cdr3_aa: CASSFGTGNQPQHF
cdr3_nt: TGTGCCAGCAGCTTTGGGACAGGGAATCAGCCCCAGCATTTT
clone_size: NA
v_call: TRBV7-9
d_call: TRBD1
j_call: TRBJ1-5

cdr3_aa: CASSGSNTGELFF
cdr3_nt: TGCGCCAGCAGCGGCTCTAACACCGGGGAGCTGTTTTTT
clone_size: few
v_call: TRBV5-1
d_call: NA
j_call: TRBJ2-2

cdr3_aa: CASSLRTGGGDGYTF
cdr3_nt: TGTGCCAGCAGCCTAAGGACAGGGGGCGGGGATGGCTACACCTTC
clone_size: NA
v_call: TRBV7-9
d_call: TRBD1
j_call: TRBJ1-2

cdr3_aa: CASSSRREGTEAFF
cdr3_nt: TGTGCCAGCAGCTCAAGGAGGGAGGGCACTGAAGCTTTCTTT
clone_size: NA
v_call: TRBV7-2
d_call: NA
j_call: TRBJ1-1

cdr3_aa: CARGCEQYF
cdr3_nt: TGTGCCCGAGGGTGCGAGCAGTACTTC
clone_size: few
v_call: TRBV3-1/TRBV3-2
d_call: NA
j_call: TRBJ2-7

cdr3_aa: CASRGGQGGYGYTF
cdr3_nt: TGTGCCAGCAGGGGGGGGCAGGGAGGCTACGGCTACACCTTC
clone_size: few
v_call: TRBV6-6
d_call: NA
j_call: TRBJ1-2

cdr3_aa: CASRRIGGRGETQYF
cdr3_nt: TGTGCCAGCCGGCGAATCGGGGGGAGGGGAGAGACCCAGTACTTC
clone_size: few
v_call: TRBV7-2
d_call: TRBD2
j_call: TRBJ2-5

cdr3_aa: CASSFRTAPAAFPAFF
cdr3_nt: TGTGCCAGCAGCTTCCGGACAGCCCCGGCCGCATTTCCAGCTTTCTTT
clone_size: few
v_call: TRBV5-6
d_call: NA
j_call: TRBJ1-1

cdr3_aa: CASSGQPQETQYF
cdr3_nt: TGTGCCAGCAGCGGACAACCCCAAGAGACCCAGTACTTC
clone_size: NA
v_call: TRBV9
d_call: NA
j_call: TRBJ2-5

cdr3_aa: CASSLYSGGAAETQYF
cdr3_nt: TGTGCCAGCAGCTTGTACAGCGGGGGGGCCGCAGAGACCCAGTACTTC
clone_size: few
v_call: TRBV5-6
d_call: TRBD2
j_call: TRBJ2-5

cdr3_aa: CASSVDRVGYGYTF
cdr3_nt: TGTGCCAGCAGCGTCGACAGGGTCGGGTATGGCTACACCTTC
clone_size: few
v_call: TRBV9
d_call: TRBD1
j_call: TRBJ1-2

cdr3_aa: CASSLVGDRAETQYF
cdr3_nt: TGTGCCAGCAGCTTGGTGGGGGACAGGGCTGAGACCCAGTACTTC
clone_size: NA
v_call: TRBV5-6
d_call: TRBD1
j_call: TRBJ2-5

cdr3_aa: CASSPLRVAKNIQYF
cdr3_nt: TGTGCCAGCAGCCCCCTGCGGGTAGCCAAAAACATTCAGTACTTC
clone_size: few
v_call: TRBV7-9
d_call: NA
j_call: TRBJ2-4